These 8 T cell receptor beta chains were sequenced from one sample in a study of OX40 agonist ivuxolimab in advanced cancers. TCRdb keeps only in-frame clones here, not all; method: immunoSEQ multiplex PCR. The sample yields around 48,000 clones, roughly three quarters seen once. The material was CD4+ or CD8+ T cells sorted from blood, obtained in a trial of the OX40 agonist ivuxolimab. These receptors were collected from an adult with an advanced solid tumor such as melanoma, head and neck, liver or kidney cancer.

V is TRBV4-2 and J is TRBJ2-7, with 7 bases lining up with TRBD2. J was trimmed by 8 bases and V by 5 bases; bases with no gene match: 6. This CDR3 is built from 12 residues. Germline V CDR1 and CDR2: LGHNA, YNFKEQ. The CDR3 DNA follows: TGTGCCAGCAGCTTGGGAGGGCGTCAGCAGTACTTC. Amino acid sequence: CASSLGGRQQYF.

In its sample, this clone ranks as medium-sized. This rearrangement joins TRBV19 to TRBJ1-2; 9 bases are a match to TRBD1. After removal of 5 bases from V and 8 bases from J, the junction contained 9 bases not matched to a gene. The CDR3 length is 14 residues. Germline V CDR1 and CDR2: LNHDA, SQIVND (reference sequence). The CDR3 spells CASSPYGTGSGYTF. CDR3 sequence (DNA): TGTGCCAGTAGTCCCTACGGGACAGGGAGCGGCTACACCTTC.

As for this clone: The junction departs from germline at one end; a sequencing error may be responsible. The same CDR3 also results from other DNA sequences found in this sample. The chain uses TRBV6-1 and TRBJ1-1; TRBD1 aligns across 11 bases. CDR1 is MNHNS and CDR2 is SASEGT in the germline V gene. The CDR3 covers 14 residues. CDR3 nucleotide sequence: TGTGCCAGTAGTGGGACAGGGGGGATTGCTGAAGCTTTCTTT. Translating gives CASSGTGGIAEAFF.

The J gene is TRBJ2-1, the V gene TRBV11-2; D call uncertain. Between the trimmed V and J ends, which lost 1 base and 6 bases, there was a span of 7 bases. The CDR3 runs 13 residues. Germline V gene sequence: CDR1 SGHAT, CDR2 FQNNGV. The CDR3: CASSLGRLNEQFF. The CDR3 DNA reads TGTGCCAGCAGCTTAGGCCGGCTCAATGAGCAGTTCTTC.

This rearrangement joins TRBV2 to TRBJ2-7, with TRBD2 matching over 11 bases. The length of the CDR3 is 15 residues. V lost 3 bases and J lost 6; bases outside the gene matches: 7. The germline gives CDR1 SNHLY, CDR2 FYNNEI. This chain's CDR3 is CASSENLAGGGEQYF. The CDR3 DNA sequence: TGTGCCAGCAGTGAGAACTTAGCGGGAGGGGGCGAGCAGTACTTC. The full variable domain, with the rest looked up from reference TRBV2 and TRBJ2-7, is EPEVTQTPSHQVTQMGQEVILRCVPISNHLYFYWYRQILGQKVEFLVSFYNNEISEKSEIFDDQFSVERPDGSNFTLKIRSTKLEDSAMYFCASSENLAGGGEQYFGPGTRLTVT.

This sequence joins TRBV29-1 and TRBJ2-7, with no clear D. CDR3 length: 11 amino acids. The germline V and J ends were trimmed by 5 bases and 2 bases, with 7 bases remaining between them. Looked up from germline, CDR1 is SQVTM and CDR2 is ANQGSEA. The CDR3 nucleotides read TGCAGCGTTTTCGGGCCCTACGAGCAGTACTTC. Residues: CSVFGPYEQYF.

A single count supports this clone. The chain uses TRBV7-9 and TRBJ2-1; possible D gene TRBD2, 5 bases. The CDR3 covers 14 residues. Trimming left V 1 base short and J 6 bases short, with 10 bases between. CDR1 and CDR2 (germline): SEHNR, FQNEAQ (reference sequence). The CDR3 DNA reads as TGTGCCAGCAGCTTAGTCCCTAGCTTCAATGAGCAGTTCTTC. Amino acid sequence: CASSLVPSFNEQFF. Supplemented by reference TRBV7-9 and TRBJ2-1, the full variable domain reads DTGVSQNPRHKITKRGQNVTFRCDPISEHNRLYWYRQTLGQGPEFLTYFQNEAQLEKSRLLSDRFSAERPKGSFSTLEIQRTEQGDSAMYLCASSLVPSFNEQFFGPGTRLTVL.

This chain joins TRBV2 and TRBJ1-5; no clear D. V was pared by 2 bases and J by 0 bases, with 8 bases between. In germline, CDR1 is SNHLY, CDR2 FYNNEI. The CDR3 runs to 15 residues. This chain's CDR3 is CASSEYDGSNQPQHF. The CDR3 nucleotides are TGTGCCAGCAGTGAATATGACGGTAGCAATCAGCCCCAGCATTTT. Combining the CDR3 with reference TRBV2 and TRBJ1-5 gives the whole variable domain EPEVTQTPSHQVTQMGQEVILRCVPISNHLYFYWYRQILGQKVEFLVSFYNNEISEKSEIFDDQFSVERPDGSNFTLKIRSTKLEDSAMYFCASSEYDGSNQPQHFGDGTRLSIL.